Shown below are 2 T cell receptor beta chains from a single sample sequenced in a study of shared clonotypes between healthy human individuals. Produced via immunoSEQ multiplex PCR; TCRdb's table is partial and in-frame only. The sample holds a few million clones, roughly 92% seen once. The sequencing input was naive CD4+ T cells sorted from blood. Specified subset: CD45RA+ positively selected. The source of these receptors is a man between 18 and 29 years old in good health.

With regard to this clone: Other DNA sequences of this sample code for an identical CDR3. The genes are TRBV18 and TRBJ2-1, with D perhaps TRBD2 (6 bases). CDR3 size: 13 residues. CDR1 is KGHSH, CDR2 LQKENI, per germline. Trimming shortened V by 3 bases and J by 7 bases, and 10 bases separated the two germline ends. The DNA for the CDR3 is TGTGCCAGCTCACCCGGGACTGTAAATGAGCAGTTCTTC. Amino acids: CASSPGTVNEQFF.

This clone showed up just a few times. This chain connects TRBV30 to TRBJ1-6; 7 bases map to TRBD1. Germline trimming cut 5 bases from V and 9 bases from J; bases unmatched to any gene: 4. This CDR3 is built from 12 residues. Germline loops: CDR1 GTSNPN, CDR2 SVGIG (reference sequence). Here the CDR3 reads CAWDRVASPLHF. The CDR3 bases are TGTGCCTGGGACAGGGTGGCTTCACCCCTCCACTTT.